Listed here are 12 T cell receptor beta chains from one sample, sequenced in a study of shared clonotypes between healthy human individuals. Measured with immunoSEQ multiplex PCR; TCRdb has only the in-frame clones, and not every one. In the table there are around 2.5 million clones, 93% of which are singletons. The specimen sequenced was naive CD4+ T cells from PBMCs. Subset meaning: CD45RA+ positively selected. Source of these receptors: a man aged 18 to 30 in good health. Some clones in this sample may be carry-over from other donors' samples.

V gene TRBV19 combines with J gene TRBJ1-4; TRBD1 is a possible D gene (6 bases). Germline-derived CDR1 and CDR2 are LNHDA and SQIVND (reference sequence). This CDR3 comprises 15 residues. Trimming removed 6 bases at V and 5 bases at J, with 16 bases between. CDR3 sequence (DNA): TGTGCCAGTAGCCTTCGGACAGTTACCAATGAAAAACTGTTTTTT. This sequence encodes CASSLRTVTNEKLFF.

The J gene is TRBJ2-2, the V gene TRBV11-2; D possibly uses TRBD1 or TRBD2 (6 bases each). Germline-derived CDR1 and CDR2 are SGHAT and FQNNGV. V was trimmed by 8 bases and J by 2 bases, leaving 18 bases between them. The CDR3 spans 16 residues. DNA for the CDR3: TGTGCCAGCCAGTCTCCGAACGGGGGCAACACCGGGGAGCTGTTTTTT. It yields the protein CASQSPNGGNTGELFF.

The rearrangement uses TRBV6-5 and TRBJ1-1, with D hard to call. Per the germline V gene, CDR1 is MNHEY and CDR2 is SVGAGI. The CDR3 has 12 amino acids. V dropped 5 bases and J dropped 10 bases, with 14 bases sitting between them. CDR3 in DNA: TGTGCCAGCAGTATGGGCAGAACCCTAGCTTTCTTT. Amino acids: CASSMGRTLAFF.

The chain employs TRBV11-2 and TRBJ2-3, with TRBD1 matching 7 bases. The CDR3 contains 15 residues. The trim removed 2 bases at V and 4 bases at J, leaving 6 bases unmatched. Germline assignment: CDR1 SGHAT and CDR2 FQNNGV. The CDR3 sequence is CASSLLTGPPDTQYF. The DNA of the CDR3 is TGTGCCAGCAGCTTACTGACAGGGCCCCCAGATACGCAGTATTTT. The complete variable domain, with remaining parts taken from reference TRBV11-2 and TRBJ2-3, reads EAGVAQSPRYKIIEKRQSVAFWCNPISGHATLYWYQQILGQGPKLLIQFQNNGVVDDSQLPKDRFSAERLKGVDSTLKIQPAKLEDSAVYLCASSLLTGPPDTQYFGPGTRLTVL.

Concerning this clone itself: Other DNA sequences from this sample encode an identical CDR3 as well. The chain joins TRBV14 to TRBJ2-3; no clear D gene. The CDR3 loop spans 11 amino acids. V lost 2 bases and J 6 bases, leaving 3 bases between the germline ends. CDR1 and CDR2 (germline): SGHDN, FVKESK. CDR3 region: CASSQRDTQYF. CDR3 sequence (DNA): TGTGCCAGCAGCCAACGGGATACGCAGTATTTT.

About this clone: Other DNA sequences in this sample translate to the same CDR3. The J gene is TRBJ2-5, the V gene TRBV5-1; the D call may be TRBD1 or TRBD2 (5 bases each). Germline V CDR1 and CDR2: SGHRS, YFSETQ. This CDR3 comprises 13 residues. Trimming cost V 4 bases and J 4 bases, with 11 bases left between them. The CDR3 DNA sequence: TGCGCCAGCAGCCCCGGGACGGCAGAGACCCAGTACTTC. It yields the protein CASSPGTAETQYF.

This clone has only one observation. The chain carries TRBV5-3 and TRBJ2-7; D is perhaps TRBD2 (6 bases). TRBV5-3 is labeled an ORF, and its function is uncertain. The CDR3 extends over 16 amino acids. With 6 bases removed from V and 3 bases from J, the gap between germline ends came to 22 bases. The CDR3 DNA follows: TGTGCCAGAATAAGGACTATCGGACCCAAACACTACGAGCAGTACTTC. It encodes CARIRTIGPKHYEQYF.

The genes are TRBV28 and TRBJ2-1, with 12 bases that match TRBD2. Germline V gives CDR1 MDHEN, CDR2 SYDVKM. V trimming: 5 bases; J trimming: 2 bases; junction bases outside the gene matches: 7. This CDR3 contains 17 residues. In DNA, the CDR3 is TGTGCCAGCAGTCAATACTGGACTAGCGGGACCTACAATGAGCAGTTCTTC. Translated: CASSQYWTSGTYNEQFF. Variable domain in full (rest from reference TRBV28 and TRBJ2-1): DVKVTQSSRYLVKRTGEKVFLECVQDMDHENMFWYRQDPGLGLRLIYFSYDVKMKEKGDIPEGYSVSREKKERFSLILESASTNQTSMYLCASSQYWTSGTYNEQFFGPGTRLTVL.

This sequence joins TRBV28 and TRBJ1-5; 10 nucleotides match TRBD1. V trimming: 6 bases; J trimming: 5 bases; junction bases outside the gene matches: 10. CDR1 is MDHEN, CDR2 SYDVKM, per germline. This CDR3 comprises 16 residues. The CDR3 DNA reads TGTGCCAGCAGAGCCAGGGACAGGGGCCGGGATCAGCCCCAGCATTTT. This sequence encodes CASRARDRGRDQPQHF.

The V and J genes are TRBV5-1 and TRBJ1-1; a weak D match, TRBD1 (6 bases). Germline V gene data show CDR1 as SGHRS and CDR2 as YFSETQ. V was pared by 4 bases and J by 11 bases, with 18 bases between. The CDR3 has 13 amino acids. The DNA of the CDR3 is TGCGCCAGCAGCCCCGGACAGAATGGAAGGGCTTTCTTT. The encoded protein is CASSPGQNGRAFF.

V usage is TRBV2 and J usage is TRBJ1-3; 8 bases are a match to TRBD1. Germline V CDR1 and CDR2: SNHLY, FYNNEI. Trimming at V came to 9 bases and at J to 2 bases, leaving 6 bases not matched to a gene. This CDR3 contains 14 residues. The CDR3 DNA sequence: TGTGCCAGGGTCTCGGACAGGGCTGGAAACACCATATATTTT. It specifies CARVSDRAGNTIYF.

The chain carries TRBV9 and TRBJ2-5; D unclear. V lost 0 bases and J 9 bases, leaving 15 bases between the germline ends. The CDR3 extends over 14 amino acids. Germline CDR1 reads SGDLS; CDR2 reads YYNGEE. The CDR3 loop is CASSVDFPGVAQYF. CDR3 nucleotide sequence: TGTGCCAGCAGCGTAGATTTTCCTGGGGTGGCCCAGTACTTC.